The rows below give T cell receptor beta chains drawn from one sample of a study of graft-versus-host responses after intestinal transplantation. Only in-frame clones appear in the TCRdb table, and some are missing; sequencing was by immunoSEQ multiplex PCR. The sample has roughly 60,000 clones; around 91% are singletons. This sample comprised PBMCs, obtained approximately 120 days after intestinal transplantation. These receptors all stem from a human patient who received an intestinal transplant, so some T cells may come from the graft donor. Both conserved end residues are part of each CDR3. A D gene is named only where the DNA matches it firmly. Some rows have no size entry. The others give once, few or many, or a class for an expanded clone.

D gene	clone size	V gene	J gene	CDR3 DNA	CDR3 protein
-	-	TRBV11-2	TRBJ2-5	TGTGCCAGCAGCTTCGCCGAAGAGACCCAGTACTTC	CASSFAEETQYF
-	-	TRBV30	TRBJ1-1	TGTGCCTGTTCGAAAACAGGGTGGAACACTGAAGCTTTCTTT	CACSKTGWNTEAFF
-	-	TRBV6-5	TRBJ1-6	TGTGCCAGCAGTTACGGGGACTATAATTCACCCCTCCACTTT	CASSYGDYNSPLHF
-	-	TRBV28	TRBJ1-1	TGTGCCAGCAGTCCACCGGCCCCCAGACGGGGGTCAAACACTGAAGCTTTCTTT	CASSPPAPRRGSNTEAFF
-	-	TRBV6-5	TRBJ2-7	TGTGCCAGCACCAACGGGGCAAGCTCCTACGAGCAGTACTTC	CASTNGASSYEQYF
TRBD2	-	TRBV15	TRBJ2-2	TGTGCCACCAGCATGTTTGGGGGACTAGCCGCCCCCGACACCGGGGAGCTGTTTTTT	CATSMFGGLAAPDTGELFF
TRBD1	-	TRBV5-1	TRBJ2-7	TGCGCCAGCAGGGGACAGGGAGCCACCTACGAGCAGTACTTC	CASRGQGATYEQYF
TRBD1	once	TRBV4-1	TRBJ2-7	TGCGCCAGCAGCCTCGGACAGGGAGGCTACGAGCAGTACTTC	CASSLGQGGYEQYF
TRBD1	-	TRBV28	TRBJ1-2	TGTGCCAGCAGTCTCCTACTCGGACAGGGGAGTAACTATGGCTACACCTTC	CASSLLLGQGSNYGYTF
-	-	TRBV2	TRBJ2-3	TGTGCCAGGGGGACACCACGCACAGATACGCAGTATTTT	CARGTPRTDTQYF
-	-	TRBV5-1	TRBJ2-3	TGCGCCAGCAACCGGAATACAGATACGCAGTATTTT	CASNRNTDTQYF
-	once	TRBV9	TRBJ2-5	TGTGCCAGCAGCGTAGGGGAAGGCAGACAAGAGACCCAGTACTTC	CASSVGEGRQETQYF
TRBD1	-	TRBV10-2	TRBJ1-2	TGCGCCAGCAGTGGGGACAGGGGGCAAAACTATGGCTACACCTTC	CASSGDRGQNYGYTF
TRBD2	-	TRBV4-2	TRBJ2-7	TGTGCCAGCAGCCAAGCCCCGCAGATACTAGGGCTAGCGGTGGCCTACGAGCAGTACTTC	CASSQAPQILGLAVAYEQYF
-	-	TRBV27	TRBJ2-2	TGTGCCAGCAGTTTATCCTGGGGGGGGGCCACCGGGGAGCTGTTTTTT	CASSLSWGGATGELFF
-	-	TRBV4-1	TRBJ2-6	TGCGCCAGCAGCCAAAGATCTTTAAAAGGCCCAGGACGGGCCTCTGGGGCCAACGTCCTGACTTTC	CASSQRSLKGPGRASGANVLTF
TRBD1	-	TRBV7-2	TRBJ2-2	TGTGCCAGCAGCTCAATGGGACAGCTAAACACCGGGGAGCTGTTTTTT	CASSSMGQLNTGELFF
TRBD1	-	TRBV7-6	TRBJ2-7	TGTGCCAGCAGCTCCCCGGGACAGGGTAGGGAGCAGTACTTC	CASSSPGQGREQYF
-	-	TRBV7-9	TRBJ2-5	TGTGCCAGCAGCTTAGCAGTCGCGGAGGGGACCCAGTACTTC	CASSLAVAEGTQYF
TRBD2	-	TRBV7-3	TRBJ2-3	TGTGCCAGCAGCTTAATTCGACTAGCGGGAGGACATCTTGACACAGATACGCAGTATTTT	CASSLIRLAGGHLDTDTQYF
-	-	TRBV6-5	TRBJ1-2	TGTGCCAGCAGCTCGCGGGTGGGCTACACCTTC	CASSSRVGYTF
-	once	TRBV30	TRBJ2-7	TGTGCCTGGAGTGTAGCCGGGGGACTTCTCGAGCAGTACTTC	CAWSVAGGLLEQYF
-	-	TRBV10-1	TRBJ1-5	TGCGCCAGCGGCCCGGTGAATCAGCCCCAGCATTTT	CASGPVNQPQHF
-	-	TRBV9	TRBJ1-4	TGTGCCAGCAGCGTATCAGCCTTCGAAAAACTGTTTTTT	CASSVSAFEKLFF
-	once	TRBV7-6	TRBJ2-2	TGTGCCAGCAGCTTAGCGGGGTGGCTCACCGGGGAGCTGTTTTTT	CASSLAGWLTGELFF
-	-	TRBV4-1	TRBJ1-2	TGCGCCAGCAGCCAAGTGACAGACACCGGCTATGGCTACACCTTC	CASSQVTDTGYGYTF
TRBD1	-	TRBV2	TRBJ2-5	TGTGCCAGCAGTATAACACCCATAGACAGGGTCCAAGAGACCCAGTACTTC	CASSITPIDRVQETQYF
-	once	TRBV29-1	TRBJ1-1	TGCAGCGGGACAAGCATGAACACTGAAGCTTTCTTT	CSGTSMNTEAFF
-	-	TRBV5-6	TRBJ2-5	TGTGCCAGCAGCTTGTGGGTCGGCGAGACCCAGTACTTC	CASSLWVGETQYF
-	-	TRBV6-4	TRBJ2-2	TGTGCCAGCAGTGAAGGTTCTGGGGGAAACACCGGGGAGCTGTTTTTT	CASSEGSGGNTGELFF
-	-	TRBV15	TRBJ1-1	TGTGCCACCAGCAGAGACCACTCGGGGGACACTGAAGCTTTCTTT	CATSRDHSGDTEAFF
-	once	TRBV27	TRBJ2-7	TGTGCCAGCAGTACCTTGTCTAGCCCTTACGAGCAGTACTTC	CASSTLSSPYEQYF
-	-	TRBV4-1	TRBJ2-1	TGCGCCAGCAGCCAAGTCACCACTTTCATCTTC	CASSQVTTFIF
-	-	TRBV5-4	TRBJ2-7	TGTGCCAGCAGCTTGTGGGGTCCCTACGAGCAGTACTTC	CASSLWGPYEQYF
TRBD2	-	TRBV11-2	TRBJ2-7	TGTGCCAGCAGCTTTGACTTAGCGGGGGGGCGGGAGCAGTACTTC	CASSFDLAGGREQYF
TRBD1	-	TRBV5-1	TRBJ2-5	TGCGCCAGCAGCATGTGGACAGGGCGAGAGACCCAGTACTTC	CASSMWTGRETQYF
-	-	TRBV11-2	TRBJ2-7	TGTGCCAGCAGCGTACAAGGATACTACGAGCAGTACTTC	CASSVQGYYEQYF
-	-	TRBV11-2	TRBJ1-5	TGTGCCAGCAGCTTAGGGGGTCTGGTTCAGCCCCAGCATTTT	CASSLGGLVQPQHF
-	-	TRBV25-1	TRBJ1-1	TGTGCCAGCAGTGAAGGACTAGGGGCTTTCTTT	CASSEGLGAFF
-	-	TRBV18	TRBJ2-2	TGTGCCAGCTCACCGCGAACCGGGGAGCTGTTTTTT	CASSPRTGELFF
-	-	TRBV5-1	TRBJ1-2	TGCGCCAGCAGCAGGGGGGCCGGCTATGGCTACACCTTC	CASSRGAGYGYTF
-	-	TRBV11-2	TRBJ2-7	TGTGCCAGCAGCTTAGTACAGGGACGGTCCTACGAGCAGTACTTC	CASSLVQGRSYEQYF
-	-	TRBV29-1	TRBJ2-2	TGCAGCGTTGAAGGTTTCACCGGGGAGCTGTTTTTT	CSVEGFTGELFF
TRBD1	-	TRBV6-6	TRBJ2-2	TGTGCCAGCAGGGCCTGGGACAGGGCGAACACCGGGGAGCTGTTTTTT	CASRAWDRANTGELFF